The source of this TCR beta chain is a study of response to subunit inactivated influenza vaccine. Germline V gene data show CDR1 as GTSNPN and CDR2 as SVGIG (reference sequence). This CDR3 is 15 amino acids long. The trim removed 5 bases at V and 7 bases at J, leaving 12 bases unmatched. TCRdb passed the RT-PCR reads through MiXCR, listing each CDR3 protein once. The sample records about 190,000 distinct CDR3 sequences, around an eighth being singletons. General study points: Authors suggested each seasonal influenza vaccination recruits few new T cells.

Turning to this clonotype: Its antigen is not identified.

The source material was CD8+ T cells sorted from PBMCs, sampled roughly 5 days after vaccination. The origin of this receptor is a man aged 50 to 59 who received an inactivated influenza vaccine. V and J are TRBV30 and TRBJ2-5; 11 bases are a match to TRBD2. In DNA form, the CDR3 reads TGTGCCTGGCGCCTCGGGACTAGCGGCGCTGGGACCCAGTACTTC. Protein: CAWRLGTSGAGTQYF.